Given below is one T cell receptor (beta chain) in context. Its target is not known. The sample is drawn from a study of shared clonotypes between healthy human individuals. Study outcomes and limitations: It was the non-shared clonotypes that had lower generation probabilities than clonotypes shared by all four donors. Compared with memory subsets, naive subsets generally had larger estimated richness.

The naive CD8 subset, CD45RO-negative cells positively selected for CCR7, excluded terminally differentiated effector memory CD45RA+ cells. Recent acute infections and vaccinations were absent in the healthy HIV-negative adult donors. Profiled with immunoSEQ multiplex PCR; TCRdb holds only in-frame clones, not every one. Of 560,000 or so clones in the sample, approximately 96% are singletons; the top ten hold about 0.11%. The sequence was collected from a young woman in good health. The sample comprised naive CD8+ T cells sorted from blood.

The CDR3 loop is CASTLPGNPGGSNNEQFF. The CDR3 DNA follows: TGTGCCAGCACTCTCCCCGGAAACCCAGGGGGCAGCAACAATGAGCAGTTCTTC. The chain carries TRBV7-9 and TRBJ2-1; 8 positions match TRBD1. The germline CDR1 and CDR2 sequences are SEHNR and FQNEAQ (reference sequence). V lost 7 bases to trimming and J lost 5 bases; unmatched junction nucleotides: 19. The CDR3 length is 18 residues.